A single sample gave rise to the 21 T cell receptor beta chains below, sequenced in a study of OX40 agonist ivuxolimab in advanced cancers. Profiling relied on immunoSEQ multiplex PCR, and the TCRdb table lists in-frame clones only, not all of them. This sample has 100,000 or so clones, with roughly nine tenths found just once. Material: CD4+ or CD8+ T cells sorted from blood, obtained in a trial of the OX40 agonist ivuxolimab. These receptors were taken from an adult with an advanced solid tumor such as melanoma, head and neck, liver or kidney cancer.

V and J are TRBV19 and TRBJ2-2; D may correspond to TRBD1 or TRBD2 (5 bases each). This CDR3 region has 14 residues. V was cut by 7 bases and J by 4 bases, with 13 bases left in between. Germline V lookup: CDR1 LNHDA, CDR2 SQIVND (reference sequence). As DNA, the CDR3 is TGTGCCAGTATGAGGGGCCTCGGCACCGGGGAGCTGTTTTTT. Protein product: CASMRGLGTGELFF.

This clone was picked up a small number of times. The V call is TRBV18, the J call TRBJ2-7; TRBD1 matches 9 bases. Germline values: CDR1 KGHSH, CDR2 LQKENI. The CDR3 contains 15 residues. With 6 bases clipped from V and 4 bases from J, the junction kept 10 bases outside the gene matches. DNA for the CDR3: TGTGCCAGCTCGAGACCGGGACAGGGCTCGTACGAGCAGTACTTC. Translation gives CASSRPGQGSYEQYF.

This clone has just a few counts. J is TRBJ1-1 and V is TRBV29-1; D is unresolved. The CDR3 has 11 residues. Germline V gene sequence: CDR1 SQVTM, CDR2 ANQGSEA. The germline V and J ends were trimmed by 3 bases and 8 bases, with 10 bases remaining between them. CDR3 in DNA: TGCAGCGTTGAGGCCACAACGGAAGCTTTCTTT. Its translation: CSVEATTEAFF.

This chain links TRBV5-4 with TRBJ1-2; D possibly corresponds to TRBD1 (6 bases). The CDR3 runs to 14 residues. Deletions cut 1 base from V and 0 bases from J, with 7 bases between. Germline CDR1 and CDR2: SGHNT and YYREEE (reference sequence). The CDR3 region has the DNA TGTGCCAGCAGCTTGAGGGGGACTAACTATGGCTACACCTTC. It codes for CASSLRGTNYGYTF. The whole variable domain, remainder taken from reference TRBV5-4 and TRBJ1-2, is ETGVTQSPTHLIKTRGQQVTLRCSSQSGHNTVSWYQQALGQGPQFIFQYYREEENGRGNFPPRFSGLQFPNYSSELNVNALELDDSALYLCASSLRGTNYGYTFGSGTRLTVV.

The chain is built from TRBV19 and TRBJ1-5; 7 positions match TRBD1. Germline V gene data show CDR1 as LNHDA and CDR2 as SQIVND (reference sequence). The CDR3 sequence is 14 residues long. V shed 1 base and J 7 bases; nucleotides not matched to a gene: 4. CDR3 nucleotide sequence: TGTGCCAGTAGTATAGGACAGGGAGAACAGCCCCAGCATTTT. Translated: CASSIGQGEQPQHF.

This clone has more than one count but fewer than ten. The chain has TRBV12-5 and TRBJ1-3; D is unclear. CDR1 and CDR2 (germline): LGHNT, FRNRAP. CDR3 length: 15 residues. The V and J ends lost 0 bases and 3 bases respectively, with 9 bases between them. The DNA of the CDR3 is TGTGCTAGTGGTTTGGTACCTCCGCTTGGAAACACCATATATTTT. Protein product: CASGLVPPLGNTIYF.

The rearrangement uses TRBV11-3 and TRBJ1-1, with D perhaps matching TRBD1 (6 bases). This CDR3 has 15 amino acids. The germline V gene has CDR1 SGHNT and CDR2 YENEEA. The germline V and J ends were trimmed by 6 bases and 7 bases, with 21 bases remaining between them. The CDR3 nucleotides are TGTGCCAGCAGAGCGGGAGACAGGCCGTCCCATGAAGCTTTCTTT. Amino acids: CASRAGDRPSHEAFF.

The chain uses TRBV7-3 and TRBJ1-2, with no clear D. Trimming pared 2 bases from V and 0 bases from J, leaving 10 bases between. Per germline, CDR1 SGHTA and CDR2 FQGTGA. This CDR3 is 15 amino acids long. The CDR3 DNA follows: TGTGCCAGCAGCTTATCGGCGGGAGCTAACTATGGCTACACCTTC. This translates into CASSLSAGANYGYTF.

CDR3 protein: CASSLRRTGFSNEQFF. DNA of the CDR3: TGTGCCAGCAGCTTAAGGCGGACAGGGTTCAGCAATGAGCAGTTCTTC. The chain recombines TRBV7-2 with TRBJ2-1; the match to TRBD1 covers 8 bases. Germline CDR1 and CDR2: SGHTA and FQGNSA. CDR3 size: 16 residues. J lost 6 bases, V lost 2 bases, and 9 bases had no gene match.

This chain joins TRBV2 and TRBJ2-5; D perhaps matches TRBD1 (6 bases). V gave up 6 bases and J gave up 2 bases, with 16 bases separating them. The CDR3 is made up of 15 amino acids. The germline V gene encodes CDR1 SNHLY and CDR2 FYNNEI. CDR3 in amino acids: CASRRAGAPQETQYF. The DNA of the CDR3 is TGTGCCAGCAGGCGTGCAGGGGCCCCACAAGAGACCCAGTACTTC.

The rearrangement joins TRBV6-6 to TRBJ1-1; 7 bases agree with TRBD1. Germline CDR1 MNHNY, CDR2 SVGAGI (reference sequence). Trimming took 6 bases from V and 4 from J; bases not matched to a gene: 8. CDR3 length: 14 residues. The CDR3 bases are TGTGCCAGCAGAGGCACAGGGGATGGCACTGAAGCTTTCTTT. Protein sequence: CASRGTGDGTEAFF.

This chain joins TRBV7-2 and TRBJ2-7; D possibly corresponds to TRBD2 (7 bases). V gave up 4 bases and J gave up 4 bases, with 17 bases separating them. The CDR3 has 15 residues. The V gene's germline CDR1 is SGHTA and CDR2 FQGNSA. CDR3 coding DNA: TGTGCCAGCAGCTCCCCTATGGGAGGGGGATACGAGCAGTACTTC. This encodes CASSSPMGGGYEQYF.

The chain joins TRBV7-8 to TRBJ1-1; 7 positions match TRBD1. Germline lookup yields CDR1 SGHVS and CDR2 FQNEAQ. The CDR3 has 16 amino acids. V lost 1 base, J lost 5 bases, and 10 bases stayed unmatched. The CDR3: CASSLDPRTGRTEAFF. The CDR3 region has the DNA TGTGCCAGCAGCTTAGATCCCAGGACAGGCAGGACTGAAGCTTTCTTT.

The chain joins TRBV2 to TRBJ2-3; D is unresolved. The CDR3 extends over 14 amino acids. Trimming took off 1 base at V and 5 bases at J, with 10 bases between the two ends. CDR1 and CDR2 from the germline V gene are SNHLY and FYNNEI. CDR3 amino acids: CASSEVGYIDTQYF. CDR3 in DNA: TGTGCCAGCAGTGAAGTGGGGTATATAGATACGCAGTATTTT.

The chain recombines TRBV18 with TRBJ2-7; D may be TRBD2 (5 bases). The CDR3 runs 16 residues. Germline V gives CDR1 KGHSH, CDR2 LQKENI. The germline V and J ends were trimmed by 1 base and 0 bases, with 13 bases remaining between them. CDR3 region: CASSPQVGGSSYEQYF. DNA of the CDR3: TGTGCCAGCTCACCACAGGTCGGAGGTAGCTCCTACGAGCAGTACTTC.

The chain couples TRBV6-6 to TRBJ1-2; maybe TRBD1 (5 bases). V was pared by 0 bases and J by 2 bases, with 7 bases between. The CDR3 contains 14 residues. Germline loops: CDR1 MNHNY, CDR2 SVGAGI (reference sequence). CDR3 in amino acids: CASSYSGTNYGYTF. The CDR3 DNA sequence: TGTGCCAGCAGTTACTCGGGGACCAACTATGGCTACACCTTC.

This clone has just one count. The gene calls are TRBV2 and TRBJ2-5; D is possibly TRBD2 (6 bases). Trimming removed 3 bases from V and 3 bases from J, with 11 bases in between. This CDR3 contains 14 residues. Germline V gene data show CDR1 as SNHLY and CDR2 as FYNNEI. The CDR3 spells CASSEGGSKETQYF. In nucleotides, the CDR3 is TGTGCCAGCAGTGAGGGGGGAAGCAAAGAGACCCAGTACTTC.

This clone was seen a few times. The CDR3 nucleotides are TGTGCCAGCAAGACTCTAGCGGGAGTGAACACCGGGGAGCTGTTTTTT. It codes for CASKTLAGVNTGELFF. V and J are TRBV6-6 and TRBJ2-2, with TRBD2 matching 10 bases. V was pared by 7 bases and J by 1 base, with 6 bases of the junction left unmatched. CDR1 is MNHNY, CDR2 SVGAGI, per germline (reference sequence). The CDR3 is 16 residues long.

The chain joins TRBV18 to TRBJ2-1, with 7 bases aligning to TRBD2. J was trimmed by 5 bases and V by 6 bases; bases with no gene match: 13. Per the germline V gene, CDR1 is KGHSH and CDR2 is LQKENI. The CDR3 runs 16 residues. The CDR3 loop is CASSPRALATHNEQFF. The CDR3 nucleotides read TGTGCCAGCTCCCCCCGGGCACTAGCGACCCACAATGAGCAGTTCTTC.

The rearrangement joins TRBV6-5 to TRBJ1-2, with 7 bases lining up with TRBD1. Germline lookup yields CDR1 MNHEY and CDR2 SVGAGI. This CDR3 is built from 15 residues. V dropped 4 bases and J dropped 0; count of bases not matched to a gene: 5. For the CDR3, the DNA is TGTGCCAGCAGTTCGCCGACAGGGTCTAACTATGGCTACACCTTC. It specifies CASSSPTGSNYGYTF.

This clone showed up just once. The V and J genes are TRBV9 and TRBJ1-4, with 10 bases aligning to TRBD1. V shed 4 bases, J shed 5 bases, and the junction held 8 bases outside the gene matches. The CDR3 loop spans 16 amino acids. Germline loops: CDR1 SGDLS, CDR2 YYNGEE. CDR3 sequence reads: CASSPERTGGNEKLFF. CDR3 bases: TGTGCCAGCAGCCCCGAAAGGACAGGGGGGAATGAAAAACTGTTTTTT.